The clone carrying this TCR beta chain appeared many times. The antigen is unknown. This sample is drawn from a study of T-cell reconstitution after alpha-beta-depleted transplantation in children. Points from the study as a whole: Several hundred expanded graft clones reportedly supplied alpha-beta T cells about two months after transplant. Newly produced T cells mostly accounted for T-cell counts and diversity one year post-transplant.

Looked up from germline, CDR1 is SEHNR and CDR2 is FQNEAQ (reference sequence). Trimming cost V 1 base and J 10 bases, with 5 bases left between them. This CDR3 comprises 12 residues. Unique molecular identifiers were incorporated when the TCRbeta library was constructed. Via MiXCR, TCRdb re-called the PCR reads, giving one row per CDR3 protein. The sample has about 200,000 distinct CDR3 sequences, approximately 6.9% seen once. The rearrangement links TRBV7-9 to TRBJ1-6; D is unresolved. The source is a boy under 10 years old with acute lymphoblastic leukemia, due to receive a stem cell transplant. The sequences come from PBMCs, collected before TCRalphabeta/CD19-depleted stem cell transplant. CDR3 coding DNA: TGTGCCAGCAGCTTAGAGGACTCACCCCTCCACTTT. Translation: CASSLEDSPLHF.